This entry features one T cell receptor beta chain sequence. The antigen remains unidentified. Time point specified: week 5, during vaccination. Every vaccination contained 300 ug of the mutant IDH1 20-mer peptide and was paired with topical imiquimod. Germline-derived CDR1 and CDR2 are SGHDN and FVKESK. CDR3 size: 17 residues. The V end lost 4 bases, the J end lost 2 bases, and 18 bases lay between the germline ends. This specimen comes from a study of a mutant IDH1 vaccine in newly diagnosed glioma. Overall study findings and caveats: Immune responses induced by the vaccine were seen in just over 90% of patients, spanning multiple MHC alleles. Pseudoprogression showed no apparent link to changes in top peripheral T cell clonotypes.

The protocol was immunoSEQ multiplex PCR, while the TCRdb copy is restricted to in-frame clones and leaves out a portion. The sample records about 75,000 clones, about 91% being singletons. The specimen comprised PBMCs, sampled from a glioma patient whose treatment included an IDH1 peptide vaccine. The rearrangement links TRBV14 to TRBJ2-1, with D perhaps assigned TRBD1 or TRBD2 (5 bases each). The sequence derives from a woman in her fifties or sixties with glioma. DNA for the CDR3: TGTGCCAGCAGCCCCCGGTGGGGAGAAGGGGCCTACAATGAGCAGTTCTTC. Protein sequence: CASSPRWGEGAYNEQFF.